The T cell receptor beta chain described here comes from a study of spatial heterogeneity in lung cancer. TCRdb re-called the 5' RACE reads through MiXCR, storing one row per CDR3 protein. The table shows fewer than 4,500 distinct CDR3 sequences, with roughly 18% occurring only once. The time point: sample taken at primary tumor resection. Whole RNA obtained from tumor, nontumor lung or frozen PBMC underwent sequencing without sorting. The CDR3 spans 14 residues. Deletions cut 6 bases from V and 1 base from J, with 13 bases between. This clonotype showed up just a few times. This TCR derives from a male donor with early-stage non-small cell lung cancer. The genes are TRBV12-3 or TRBV12-4 and TRBJ2-7; D is undetermined. This specimen consisted of PBMCs, obtained at surgery. CDR3 in DNA: TGTGCCAGCAGCCCGCTCTGGCCTTCCTACGAGCAGTACTTC. Amino acids: CASSPLWPSYEQYF.